This T cell receptor (beta chain) was captured in a study of control samples from healthy donors and cancer patients. Here immunoSEQ multiplex PCR was the method, and the copy in TCRdb shows in-frame clones only, minus some. Of about 160,000 clones in the sample, roughly 94% were seen once. The source is a man aged 55 to 70 with colorectal cancer. The specimen sequenced was PBMCs.

The CDR3, as DNA: TGTGCCAGCAGCTTCTACAGGGGGCGCTCCTACGAGCAGTACTTC. It encodes CASSFYRGRSYEQYF. The chain joins TRBV13 to TRBJ2-7; 9 bases align to TRBD1. CDR3 length equals 15 residues. V gave up 3 bases and J gave up 0 bases; unmatched junction bases: 3. The V gene's germline CDR1 is PRHDT and CDR2 FYEKMQ (reference sequence).